Included here is one T cell receptor (beta chain) sequence, with context. The sample belongs to a study of technical replicates of blood from several donors. Repertoires were generated with immunoSEQ multiplex PCR, while TCRdb's copy carries only in-frame clones and drops some. The table includes roughly 93,000 clones, about 95% detected once. Trimming cost V 4 bases and J 12 bases, with 14 bases left between them. From germline, CDR1 is SGHDT and CDR2 YYEEEE. The length of the CDR3 is 13 residues. The origin of this receptor is a human donor in good health. The sample was T cells isolated from PBMCs. The chain couples TRBV5-6 to TRBJ1-6; D gene ambiguous. CDR3 region: CASSGLTGVPLHF. CDR3 in DNA: TGTGCCAGCAGCGGTCTCACTGGTGTACCCCTCCACTTT.